These 24 T cell receptor beta chains share one sample of origin, sequenced in a study of T-cell memory formation after mild COVID-19. One entry per CDR3 protein results from TCRdb running MiXCR on the 5' RACE reads. The sample records some 120,000 distinct CDR3 sequences, roughly 15% being singletons. The sample comprised PBMCs or a T cell subset sorted from them (not recorded which). All receptors derive from an adult woman who had mild COVID-19 (a few samples of this study predate the infection). Cell type and time point are not known.

This clonotype has more than one count but fewer than ten. The chain employs TRBV7-9 and TRBJ1-5, with D possibly TRBD1 on 5 matching bases. CDR3 length: 12 amino acids. Germline V CDR1 and CDR2: SEHNR, FQNEAQ (reference sequence). The V gene lost 4 bases and the J gene lost 7 bases, with 8 bases spanning the gap. CDR3 DNA sequence: TGTGCCAGCAGCTCGGGGGGGCAGCCCCAGCATTTT. Its translation: CASSSGGQPQHF. Together with reference TRBV7-9 and TRBJ1-5, the CDR3 gives the full variable domain: DTGVSQNPRHKITKRGQNVTFRCDPISEHNRLYWYRQTLGQGPEFLTYFQNEAQLEKSRLLSDRFSAERPKGSFSTLEIQRTEQGDSAMYLCASSSGGQPQHFGDGTRLSIL.

The chain carries TRBV20-1 and TRBJ2-3; 7 bases fit TRBD2. The CDR3 is made up of 14 amino acids. Trimming cost V 0 bases and J 4 bases; bases outside gene matches: 4. Germline CDR1 is DFQATT and CDR2 is SNEGSKA (reference sequence). The CDR3 bases are TGCAGTGCTAGAGATCGGGGGGAGGCAGATACGCAGTATTTT. Amino acid sequence: CSARDRGEADTQYF.

This clonotype was picked up many times. The chain is built from TRBV5-1 and TRBJ2-5; 9 bases line up with TRBD1. The J segment lost 5 bases and the V segment lost 1 base, leaving 6 bases of the junction unmatched. From germline, CDR1 is SGHRS and CDR2 YFSETQ. The CDR3 contains 15 residues. CDR3 sequence reads: CASSLLGTGSETQYF. The CDR3 DNA sequence: TGCGCCAGCAGCTTGTTAGGGACAGGGAGTGAGACCCAGTACTTC.

V and J are TRBV5-1 and TRBJ1-3, with D tentatively TRBD1 (5 bases). The germline gives CDR1 SGHRS, CDR2 YFSETQ. This CDR3 region has 15 residues. The V end lost 0 bases, the J end lost 2 bases, and 9 bases lay between the germline ends. The CDR3 here is CASSLAQGAGNTIYF. The CDR3 nucleotides read TGCGCCAGCAGCTTGGCGCAGGGAGCTGGAAACACCATATATTTT.

This clonotype was counted only a few times. The chain is built from TRBV7-6 and TRBJ1-6; 8 nucleotides line up with TRBD1. This CDR3 is 15 amino acids long. V lost 1 base, J lost 10 bases, and 6 bases stayed unmatched. Germline lookup yields CDR1 SGHVS and CDR2 FNYEAQ. The CDR3 DNA sequence: TGTGCCAGCAGCTTAGTCACAGGGGGAGAATCACCCCTCCACTTT. Its translation is CASSLVTGGESPLHF.

The chain is built from TRBV7-6 and TRBJ2-1, with 9 bases aligning to TRBD2. With V trimmed by 2 bases and J by 10 bases, 12 bases remained unmatched. CDR3 length: 16 residues. From germline, CDR1 is SGHVS and CDR2 FNYEAQ. The CDR3 protein is CASSLIAGEILMEQFF. For the CDR3, the DNA is TGTGCCAGCAGCTTAATAGCGGGAGAGATCCTAATGGAGCAGTTCTTC. The entire variable domain, with the rest obtained from reference TRBV7-6 and TRBJ2-1, is as follows: GAGVSQSPRYKVTKRGQDVALRCDPISGHVSLYWYRQALGQGPEFLTYFNYEAQQDKSGLPNDRFSAERPEGSISTLTIQRTEQRDSAMYRCASSLIAGEILMEQFFGPGTRLTVL.

The rearrangement uses TRBV5-1 and TRBJ2-5; 7 bases line up with TRBD2. CDR1 is SGHRS and CDR2 is YFSETQ in the germline V gene. The CDR3 is 15 amino acids. The V and J ends lost 0 bases and 2 bases, in that order; junction bases with no gene match: 4. The CDR3 is CASSLVSSGQETQYF. The CDR3, as DNA: TGCGCCAGCAGCTTGGTGTCTAGCGGACAAGAGACCCAGTACTTC. Using reference TRBV5-1 and TRBJ2-5 for the parts outside the CDR3, the full variable domain is KAGVTQTPRYLIKTRGQQVTLSCSPISGHRSVSWYQQTPGQGLQFLFEYFSETQRNKGNFPGRFSGRQFSNSRSEMNVSTLELGDSALYLCASSLVSSGQETQYFGPGTRLLVL.

This clonotype occurred many times. The chain recombines TRBV4-1 with TRBJ2-7; D possibly matches TRBD1 or TRBD2 (5 bases each). The CDR3 runs to 14 residues. Germline assignment: CDR1 MGHRA and CDR2 YSYEKL. The V end was cut by 4 bases, the J end by 1 base, with 11 bases between. CDR3 sequence reads: CASSPAGASYEQYF. As DNA, the CDR3 is TGCGCCAGCAGCCCTGCCGGGGCTTCCTACGAGCAGTACTTC.

This clonotype turned up a few times. The chain combines TRBV5-1 with TRBJ2-7; D unresolved. The CDR3 runs to 16 residues. Per germline, CDR1 SGHRS and CDR2 YFSETQ. The V gene lost 1 base and the J gene lost 0 bases, with 14 bases spanning the gap. The CDR3 DNA reads TGCGCCAGCAGCTTGAATCCCTCGGCAGGCTCCTACGAGCAGTACTTC. This codes for CASSLNPSAGSYEQYF.

This clonotype was detected a few times. The gene calls are TRBV20-1 and TRBJ2-7; the D gene could be TRBD1 or TRBD2 (5 bases each). V shed 4 bases and J shed 5 bases, with 18 bases lying between them. CDR1 is DFQATT and CDR2 is SNEGSKA in the germline V gene (reference sequence). The CDR3 extends over 14 amino acids. Written as DNA, the CDR3 is TGCAGTGCTAAGGGACGCCCTATGGCCCACGAGCAGTACTTC. Protein sequence: CSAKGRPMAHEQYF.

The chain links TRBV6-2 or TRBV6-3 to TRBJ2-7; the D gene could be TRBD1 or TRBD2 (6 bases each). Trimming left V 2 bases short and J 1 base short, with 12 bases between. Germline assignment: CDR1 MNHEY and CDR2 SVGEGT. The CDR3 covers 15 residues. The CDR3 is CASSYSKGGSYEQYF. The CDR3 region has the DNA TGTGCCAGCAGTTACAGCAAGGGGGGATCCTACGAGCAGTACTTC.

This clonotype was detected ten times or more. The chain links TRBV5-1 to TRBJ2-7; TRBD1 agrees at 11 bases. The length of the CDR3 is 15 residues. Germline V lookup: CDR1 SGHRS, CDR2 YFSETQ. J gave up 0 bases and V 4 bases, and 3 bases lay outside the gene matches. CDR3 loop: CASSPGQGASYEQYF. The DNA for the CDR3 is TGCGCCAGCAGCCCCGGACAGGGGGCCTCCTACGAGCAGTACTTC.

This clonotype was counted a few times. The chain is built from TRBV6-2 or TRBV6-3 and TRBJ1-2; D perhaps matches TRBD1 (5 bases). The CDR3 consists of 11 residues. Trimming pared 4 bases from V and 8 bases from J, leaving 8 bases between. Germline CDR1 and CDR2: MNHEY and SVGEGT. The CDR3 loop is CASSSNRGYTF. The CDR3 DNA is TGTGCCAGCAGTTCCAACAGGGGCTACACCTTC.

This clonotype was seen only a few times. The chain carries TRBV20-1 and TRBJ2-5; 9 nucleotides agree with TRBD2. The J segment lost 1 base and the V segment lost 3 bases, leaving 3 bases of the junction unmatched. Per germline, CDR1 DFQATT and CDR2 SNEGSKA (reference sequence). CDR3 length equals 14 residues. CDR3 protein: CSASLTSGQETQYF. The CDR3 DNA sequence: TGCAGTGCTAGCCTGACTAGCGGCCAAGAGACCCAGTACTTC.

Only a few counts were recorded for this clonotype. In nucleotides, the CDR3 is TGTGCCAGTAGTGCCACGGGCCCTTCCTACGAGCAGTACTTC. Protein sequence: CASSATGPSYEQYF. This rearrangement joins TRBV19 to TRBJ2-7; D is unclear. The CDR3 extends over 14 amino acids. Trimming left V 5 bases short and J 1 base short, with 12 bases between. Germline CDR1 and CDR2: LNHDA and SQIVND (reference sequence).

Only a few counts were recorded for this clonotype. J is TRBJ2-7 and V is TRBV7-9; TRBD2 matches at 9 bases. With 1 base clipped from V and 3 bases from J, the junction kept 7 bases outside the gene matches. CDR1 and CDR2 from the germline V gene are SEHNR and FQNEAQ (reference sequence). The CDR3 contains 16 residues. The CDR3 DNA reads TGTGCCAGCAGCTTAGACAAGCGGGAGGTTTACTACGAGCAGTACTTC. It translates to CASSLDKREVYYEQYF.

CDR3 amino acids: CASSPQQDTEAFF. DNA of the CDR3: TGTGCCAGCTCACCACAGCAGGACACTGAAGCTTTCTTT. The chain has TRBV18 and TRBJ1-1; no definite D call. The germline CDR1 and CDR2 sequences are KGHSH and LQKENI. This CDR3 contains 13 residues. V gave up 1 base and J gave up 3 bases, with 6 bases separating them.

This clonotype turned up a few times. The genes are TRBV10-3 and TRBJ2-7, with D unclear. Deletions cut 4 bases from V and 5 bases from J, with 9 bases between. CDR3 length: 12 amino acids. Germline V CDR1 and CDR2: ENHRY, SYGVKD. This chain's CDR3 is CAISAGSHEQYF. CDR3 DNA: TGTGCCATCAGTGCGGGTTCCCACGAGCAGTACTTC.

The sample holds many counts of this clonotype. This chain links TRBV29-1 with TRBJ2-1, with 7 bases fitting TRBD2. V shed 0 bases and J 3 bases; nucleotides not matched to a gene: 8. This CDR3 contains 16 residues. Germline CDR1 reads SQVTM; CDR2 reads ANQGSEA. CDR3 sequence: CSVEDRASGLYNEQFF. The CDR3 DNA is TGCAGCGTTGAAGATAGGGCTAGCGGACTCTACAATGAGCAGTTCTTC.

This clonotype was detected a few times. The gene calls are TRBV7-6 and TRBJ2-5; D assignment may be TRBD1 or TRBD2 (5 bases each). V was cut by 4 bases and J by 2 bases, with 11 bases left in between. CDR3 size: 14 residues. Germline V CDR1 and CDR2: SGHVS, FNYEAQ. The CDR3 sequence: CASSSGTDQETQYF. The CDR3 DNA reads as TGTGCCAGCAGCTCCGGGACGGATCAAGAGACCCAGTACTTC. Based on the CDR3 plus reference TRBV7-6 and TRBJ2-5, the full variable domain is GAGVSQSPRYKVTKRGQDVALRCDPISGHVSLYWYRQALGQGPEFLTYFNYEAQQDKSGLPNDRFSAERPEGSISTLTIQRTEQRDSAMYRCASSSGTDQETQYFGPGTRLLVL.

In this sample, this clonotype turned up a few times. The chain uses TRBV3-1 and TRBJ2-3; 7 bases align to TRBD2. CDR3 length equals 15 residues. Germline-derived CDR1 and CDR2 are LGHDT and YNNKEL (reference sequence). With V trimmed by 5 bases and J by 2 bases, 7 bases remained unmatched. CDR3 protein: CASSYGLDPTDTQYF. The CDR3 DNA reads as TGTGCCAGCAGCTACGGACTAGACCCCACAGATACGCAGTATTTT.

J is TRBJ2-1 and V is TRBV6-6; weak D call: TRBD2 (6 bases). Germline V gene lookup returns CDR1 MNHNY and CDR2 SVGAGI (reference sequence). V was pared by 4 bases and J by 5 bases, with 12 bases between. CDR3 length: 14 amino acids. CDR3 protein: CASSSRDFNNEQFF. The CDR3 DNA is TGTGCCAGCAGTTCCCGGGACTTCAACAATGAGCAGTTCTTC.

This clonotype has more than one count but fewer than ten. This chain uses TRBV5-5 with TRBJ2-1; no clear D gene. The V gene's germline CDR1 is SGHKS and CDR2 YYEKEE (reference sequence). Deletions cut 0 bases from V and 1 base from J, with 8 bases between. This CDR3 is built from 15 residues. The CDR3 loop reads CASSLDEASYNEQFF. DNA for the CDR3: TGTGCCAGCAGCTTGGACGAGGCGTCCTACAATGAGCAGTTCTTC.

This clonotype was detected only a few times. V usage is TRBV28 and J usage is TRBJ2-1; D unclear. This CDR3 region has 15 residues. Germline V gives CDR1 MDHEN, CDR2 SYDVKM. Trimming took off 8 bases at V and 4 bases at J, with 18 bases between the two ends. The DNA of the CDR3 is TGTGCCAGCGTCAGCCACCCCGCGACTTACAATGAGCAGTTCTTC. Residues: CASVSHPATYNEQFF.